Below, 17 T cell receptor beta chains from the same sample are listed, as sequenced in a study of shared clonotypes between healthy human individuals. Clones were read by immunoSEQ multiplex PCR, and TCRdb kept only the in-frame ones, dropping some. The table records over a million clones, around 98.5% of them present only once. The source material was naive CD4+ T cells sorted from blood. Subset reported: CD45RA+ positively selected. The receptors shown here come from a man aged 25 to 40 in good health.

This chain uses TRBV28 with TRBJ1-3; 8 bases agree with TRBD1. CDR3 length: 14 residues. Germline-derived CDR1 and CDR2 are MDHEN and SYDVKM. The J segment lost 9 bases and the V segment lost 1 base, leaving 5 bases of the junction unmatched. CDR3 DNA sequence: TGTGCCAGCAGTTTATCTGGACAGGGACTCACCATATATTTT. Translating it yields CASSLSGQGLTIYF.

V and J are TRBV9 and TRBJ2-1; D gene ambiguous. V was trimmed by 3 bases and J by 8 bases, leaving 15 bases between them. The CDR3 contains 14 residues. CDR1 and CDR2 (germline): SGDLS, YYNGEE. Written as DNA, the CDR3 is TGTGCCAGCAGCGCCGACTTGAGATTGGATGAGCAGTTCTTC. This sequence encodes CASSADLRLDEQFF.

This sequence joins TRBV5-8 and TRBJ2-7; 9 bases match TRBD1. This CDR3 contains 15 residues. The V segment lost 4 bases and the J segment 3 bases; nucleotides outside the gene matches: 8. Per the germline V gene, CDR1 is SGHTS and CDR2 is YDEGEE. CDR3 region: CASSTGQGRVYEQYF. The DNA for the CDR3 is TGTGCCAGCAGCACAGGACAGGGGAGGGTCTACGAGCAGTACTTC.

The chain uses TRBV7-9 and TRBJ2-2; 9 bases line up with TRBD2. The CDR3 extends over 16 amino acids. V lost 1 base to trimming and J lost 9 bases; unmatched junction nucleotides: 9. CDR1 is SEHNR, CDR2 FQNEAQ, per germline (reference sequence). CDR3 in amino acids: CASSLDLAGSRRELFF. For the CDR3, the DNA is TGTGCCAGCAGCTTAGACCTAGCGGGAAGCAGACGGGAGCTGTTTTTT.

With regard to this clone: The same CDR3 is also encoded by other DNA sequences in this sample. V gene TRBV6-6 combines with J gene TRBJ2-3; 7 nucleotides align to TRBD1. This CDR3 comprises 13 residues. Germline trimming cut 8 bases from V and 0 bases from J; bases unmatched to any gene: 2. The germline V gene encodes CDR1 MNHNY and CDR2 SVGAGI (reference sequence). As DNA, the CDR3 is TGTGCCAGCCGGGACAGTAGCACAGATACGCAGTATTTT. This codes for CASRDSSTDTQYF.

Details on this clone: The same CDR3 is also encoded by other DNA sequences in this sample. The chain links TRBV5-1 to TRBJ2-1; no firm D call. From germline, CDR1 is SGHRS and CDR2 YFSETQ. V dropped 0 bases and J dropped 7 bases, with 2 bases sitting between them. The CDR3 runs 11 residues. The CDR3: CASSLANEQFF. CDR3 DNA: TGCGCCAGCAGCTTGGCGAATGAGCAGTTCTTC.

J is TRBJ2-1 and V is TRBV7-7; D might be TRBD1 (5 bases). The CDR3 is 15 amino acids. Germline V gene data show CDR1 as SSHAT and CDR2 as FNYEAQ (reference sequence). V was trimmed by 2 bases and J by 0 bases, leaving 8 bases between them. The CDR3 nucleotides read TGTGCCAGCAGCTTACAAACAGGCTCCTACAATGAGCAGTTCTTC. Protein: CASSLQTGSYNEQFF.

V and J are TRBV7-6 and TRBJ2-5; no clear D. Germline V gene lookup returns CDR1 SGHVS and CDR2 FNYEAQ. The ends were cut back, 5 bases at V and 6 bases at J, with 10 bases in the middle. This CDR3 contains 12 residues. CDR3 in DNA: TGTGCCAGCAGCCCCGATCATAAGACCCAGTACTTC. It is translated as CASSPDHKTQYF. Looking up the rest from reference TRBV7-6 and TRBJ2-5 gives the full variable domain: GAGVSQSPRYKVTKRGQDVALRCDPISGHVSLYWYRQALGQGPEFLTYFNYEAQQDKSGLPNDRFSAERPEGSISTLTIQRTEQRDSAMYRCASSPDHKTQYFGPGTRLLVL.

The V and J genes are TRBV6-1 and TRBJ2-5; perhaps TRBD2 as D (5 bases). CDR1 MNHNS and CDR2 SASEGT come from the germline V gene. The CDR3 loop spans 13 amino acids. V was pared by 6 bases and J by 2 bases, with 10 bases between. The CDR3 loop reads CASREVGQETQYF. The CDR3 nucleotides are TGTGCCAGCAGGGAGGTGGGGCAAGAGACCCAGTACTTC.

This rearrangement joins TRBV4-3 to TRBJ1-1; possible D gene TRBD1, 6 bases. Germline CDR1 is LGHNA and CDR2 is YSLEER. V shed 4 bases and J shed 1 base, with 7 bases lying between them. This CDR3 spans 13 amino acids. The chain's CDR3 is CASSRTENTEAFF. The CDR3 DNA reads as TGCGCCAGCAGCCGGACAGAGAACACTGAAGCTTTCTTT.

The rearrangement uses TRBV7-9 and TRBJ2-7; no reliable D call. Germline assignment: CDR1 SEHNR and CDR2 FQNEAQ (reference sequence). Trimming removed 3 bases from V and 5 bases from J, with 8 bases in between. CDR3 size: 12 residues. CDR3 DNA sequence: TGTGCCAGCAGCTTGAAGGGCCACGAGCAGTACTTC. The encoded protein is CASSLKGHEQYF. Full variable domain (outside the CDR3, taken from reference TRBV7-9 and TRBJ2-7): DTGVSQNPRHKITKRGQNVTFRCDPISEHNRLYWYRQTLGQGPEFLTYFQNEAQLEKSRLLSDRFSAERPKGSFSTLEIQRTEQGDSAMYLCASSLKGHEQYFGPGTRLTVT.

On this clone itself: This sample also contains other DNA sequences that code for the same CDR3. The rearrangement uses TRBV30 and TRBJ2-7; D not resolved. CDR1 is GTSNPN, CDR2 SVGIG, per germline (reference sequence). The CDR3 is 13 residues long. The germline V and J ends were trimmed by 1 base and 1 base, with 8 bases remaining between them. For the CDR3, the DNA is TGTGCCTGGAGTGAAGGGTTTTCCTACGAGCAGTACTTC. Its protein is CAWSEGFSYEQYF.

The genes are TRBV5-6 and TRBJ2-5, with D possibly called TRBD1 or TRBD2 (5 bases each). Deletions cut 4 bases from V and 4 bases from J, with 23 bases between. Looked up from germline, CDR1 is SGHDT and CDR2 is YYEEEE. The CDR3 has 17 residues. For the CDR3, the DNA is TGTGCCAGCAGCGCCGGTCCGGGGCGGCTGAATAGAGAGACCCAGTACTTC. The encoded protein is CASSAGPGRLNRETQYF.

The count of this clone is one. This rearrangement joins TRBV7-9 to TRBJ1-2, with a weak D call TRBD1 (5 bases). This CDR3 is built from 14 residues. Deletions cut 1 base from V and 8 bases from J, with 14 bases between. CDR1 SEHNR and CDR2 FQNEAQ come from the germline V gene (reference sequence). CDR3 loop: CASSLDQGSGGYTF. In nucleotides, the CDR3 is TGTGCCAGCAGCTTAGATCAGGGTTCTGGCGGCTACACCTTC. The full variable domain, completed using reference TRBV7-9 and TRBJ1-2, is DTGVSQNPRHKITKRGQNVTFRCDPISEHNRLYWYRQTLGQGPEFLTYFQNEAQLEKSRLLSDRFSAERPKGSFSTLEIQRTEQGDSAMYLCASSLDQGSGGYTFGSGTRLTVV.

The chain recombines TRBV5-1 with TRBJ2-5; no firm D call. The CDR3 totals 13 residues. The ends were cut back, 0 bases at V and 4 bases at J, with 7 bases in the middle. Germline V gives CDR1 SGHRS, CDR2 YFSETQ. CDR3 in amino acids: CASSLAWTETQYF. As DNA, the CDR3 is TGCGCCAGCAGCTTGGCTTGGACAGAGACCCAGTACTTC.

V and J are TRBV29-1 and TRBJ2-2, with 7 bases identical to TRBD2. V lost 4 bases to trimming and J lost 1 base; unmatched junction nucleotides: 6. CDR1 is SQVTM, CDR2 ANQGSEA, per germline. The CDR3 loop spans 15 amino acids. CDR3: CSVGSLAQNTGELFF. In DNA form, the CDR3 reads TGCAGCGTTGGGTCACTAGCGCAGAACACCGGGGAGCTGTTTTTT.

This clone appeared a few times. Other nucleotide sequences from this sample produce the same CDR3. The CDR3 DNA sequence: TGCAGTGCTAGAGCGAACACTGAAGCTTTCTTT. As protein: CSARANTEAFF. The chain joins TRBV20-1 to TRBJ1-1; D unresolved. V was clipped by 1 base and J by 1 base, with 1 base between them. The CDR3 spans 11 residues. From germline, CDR1 is DFQATT and CDR2 SNEGSKA (reference sequence).